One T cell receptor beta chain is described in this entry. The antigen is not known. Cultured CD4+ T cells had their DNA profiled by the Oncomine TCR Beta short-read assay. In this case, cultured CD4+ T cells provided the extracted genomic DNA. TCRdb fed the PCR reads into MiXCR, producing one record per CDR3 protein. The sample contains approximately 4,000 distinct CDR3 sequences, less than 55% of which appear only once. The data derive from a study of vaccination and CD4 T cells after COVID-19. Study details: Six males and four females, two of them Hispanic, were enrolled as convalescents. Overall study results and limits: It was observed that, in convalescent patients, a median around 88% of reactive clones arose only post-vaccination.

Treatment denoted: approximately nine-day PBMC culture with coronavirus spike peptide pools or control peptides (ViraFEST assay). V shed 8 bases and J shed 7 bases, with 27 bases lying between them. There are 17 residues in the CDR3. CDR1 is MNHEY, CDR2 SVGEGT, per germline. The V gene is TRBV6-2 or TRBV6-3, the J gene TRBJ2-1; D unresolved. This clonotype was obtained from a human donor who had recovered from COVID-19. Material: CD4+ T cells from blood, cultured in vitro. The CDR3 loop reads CASGPGWVGPRRNEQFF. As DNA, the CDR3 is TGTGCCAGCGGCCCAGGATGGGTGGGCCCGAGAAGGAATGAGCAGTTCTTC.